The table lists the clone carrying this T cell receptor (beta chain) with a few counts. Its target is not known. The sample originates from a study of identical twins. Findings and limits, study-wide: Sharing of beta out-of-frame sequences by twins showed a weaker excess.

A universal primer site was added by template switching, and unique molecular identifiers were carried by the cDNA. TCRdb re-called the 5' RACE reads with MiXCR, one entry per CDR3 protein. The profile covers 240,000 or so distinct CDR3 sequences, with approximately 7% appearing a single time and about 3.6% taken by the ten largest. CDR1 SGHDN and CDR2 FVKESK come from the germline V gene. The J segment lost 0 bases and the V segment lost 4 bases, leaving 11 bases of the junction unmatched. This CDR3 contains 18 residues. Among all donors, each was a healthy Caucasian. The same sample was also used in a study of yellow fever vaccine responses in identical twins.

The receptor's source is a woman aged 18 to 35 in good health. The sequenced sample consisted of memory (CD45RO+) T cells sorted from blood. The J gene is TRBJ2-4, the V gene TRBV14; 8 nucleotides line up with TRBD1. CDR3 sequence: CASSPLLGTGLAKNIQYF. The CDR3 nucleotides read TGTGCCAGCAGCCCCTTACTCGGGACAGGTTTAGCCAAAAACATTCAGTACTTC.